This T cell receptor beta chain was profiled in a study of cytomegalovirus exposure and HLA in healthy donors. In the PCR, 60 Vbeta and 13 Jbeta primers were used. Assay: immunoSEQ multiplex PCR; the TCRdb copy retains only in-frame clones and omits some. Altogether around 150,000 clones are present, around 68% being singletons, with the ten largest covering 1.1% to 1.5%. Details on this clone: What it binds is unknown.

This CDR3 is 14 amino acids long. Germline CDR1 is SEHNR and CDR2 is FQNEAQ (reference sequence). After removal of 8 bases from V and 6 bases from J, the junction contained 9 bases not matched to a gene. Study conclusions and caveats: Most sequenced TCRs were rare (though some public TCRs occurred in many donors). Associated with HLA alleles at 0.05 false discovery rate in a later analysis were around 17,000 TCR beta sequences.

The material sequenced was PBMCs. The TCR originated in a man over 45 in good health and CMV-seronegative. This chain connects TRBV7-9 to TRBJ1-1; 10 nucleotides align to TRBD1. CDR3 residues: CASQGQGELSEAFF. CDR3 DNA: TGTGCCAGCCAAGGACAGGGGGAGTTGTCTGAAGCTTTCTTT.